This paragraph covers one TCR beta chain sequence. Its antigen is unknown. This specimen belongs to a study of siplizumab effects on memory and regulatory T cells. The table came from immunoSEQ multiplex PCR; TCRdb's copy has only in-frame clones and leaves some out. The sample lists more than 95,000 clones, more than 85% occurring once. Study conclusions and caveats: Proliferating Tregs taken from siplizumab cultures were not shown to have a confirmed suppressive function. Neither a naive nor a memory phenotype was assignable to roughly 80-96% of proliferating CD4+ or CD8+ clones.

The V end lost 3 bases, the J end lost 8 bases, and 23 bases lay between the germline ends. The V gene's germline CDR1 is SGHRS and CDR2 YFSETQ. CDR3 length: 16 residues. Sequencing was carried out using CD4+ T cells sorted from blood. The chain uses TRBV5-1 and TRBJ1-2; weak D call: TRBD1 (5 bases). The TCR was taken from a human donor in good health. The CDR3 DNA reads TGCGCCAGCAGCTCCGGGACGGCTCAGGTGTTGGACGGCTACACCTTC. Protein product: CASSSGTAQVLDGYTF.